Below, 2 T cell receptor beta chains from the same sample are listed, as sequenced in a study of cytomegalovirus exposure and HLA in healthy donors. Primers: 60 Vbeta forward and 13 Jbeta reverse. Repertoires were generated with immunoSEQ multiplex PCR, while TCRdb's copy carries only in-frame clones and drops some. The sample lists roughly 71,000 clones, just under 75% seen once, with over 9.5% in the top ten. Sample: PBMCs. These receptors came from a human donor in good health.

This chain links TRBV27 with TRBJ1-2; D may be TRBD1 (6 bases). Trimming pared 6 bases from V and 4 bases from J, leaving 15 bases between. Germline V gene lookup returns CDR1 MNHEY and CDR2 SMNVEV (reference sequence). This CDR3 has 14 amino acids. The CDR3 coding sequence is TGTGCCAGCAGCCGAACAGGGTCCGGCTATGGCTACACCTTC. Its protein product is CASSRTGSGYGYTF.

This chain links TRBV27 with TRBJ2-2, with no clear D. The V gene's germline CDR1 is MNHEY and CDR2 SMNVEV (reference sequence). V lost 3 bases, J lost 4 bases, and 6 bases lay in between. This CDR3 is 13 amino acids long. CDR3 residues: CASSFPSTGELFF. CDR3 DNA: TGTGCCAGCAGTTTCCCCTCCACCGGGGAGCTGTTTTTT.